These 26 T cell receptor beta chains came from one sample sequenced in a study of T cell responses to AZD1222 COVID-19 vaccine. Method: immunoSEQ multiplex PCR; TCRdb's copy keeps in-frame clones and lacks some. The sample has about 120,000 clones, roughly 93% seen once. The source was peripheral blood, collected on day 0 of AZD1222 vaccination. Receptors were obtained from an adult in good health.

The genes are TRBV18 and TRBJ2-1; 7 bases are a match to TRBD1. V shed 10 bases and J 4 bases; nucleotides not matched to a gene: 10. The CDR3 covers 14 residues. Germline lookup yields CDR1 KGHSH and CDR2 LQKENI. The CDR3 sequence is CATAYGDRYNEQFF. The CDR3, as DNA: TGTGCCACCGCCTACGGGGACAGATACAATGAGCAGTTCTTC.

With regard to this clone: The identical CDR3 is also encoded by other nucleotide sequences in the sample. This chain joins TRBV11-3 and TRBJ2-3, with 14 bases matching TRBD2. V gave up 5 bases and J gave up 3 bases; unmatched junction bases: 4. There are 16 residues in the CDR3. CDR1 SGHNT and CDR2 YENEEA come from the germline V gene. CDR3 sequence reads: CASSPGTSGRTDTQYF. The CDR3 nucleotides are TGTGCCAGCAGCCCGGGGACTAGCGGGAGAACAGATACGCAGTATTTT.

The gene calls are TRBV28 and TRBJ2-2, with D possibly matching TRBD2 (6 bases). This CDR3 comprises 16 residues. V was cut by 6 bases and J by 6 bases, with 20 bases left in between. The V gene's germline CDR1 is MDHEN and CDR2 SYDVKM. CDR3 sequence reads: CASSNLGTYVSGELFF. The CDR3 nucleotides are TGTGCCAGCAGCAACCTCGGGACTTATGTCTCCGGGGAGCTGTTTTTT.

This rearrangement joins TRBV7-2 to TRBJ2-1; D might be TRBD1 (6 bases). The CDR3 has 15 amino acids. With 1 base removed from V and 1 base from J, the gap between germline ends came to 8 bases. CDR1 SGHTA and CDR2 FQGNSA come from the germline V gene. Written as DNA, the CDR3 is TGTGCCAGCAGCTTAGTACAGGGTTCCTACAATGAGCAGTTCTTC. Amino acids: CASSLVQGSYNEQFF.

The chain joins TRBV28 to TRBJ2-7; TRBD1 matches 8 bases. The CDR3 has 14 amino acids. The trim removed 6 bases at V and 7 bases at J, leaving 11 bases unmatched. Germline values: CDR1 MDHEN, CDR2 SYDVKM. The CDR3: CASRQPRGRYEQYF. The DNA for the CDR3 is TGTGCCAGCAGACAACCCAGGGGGCGCTATGAGCAGTACTTC.

The rearrangement uses TRBV3-1 (or the pseudogene TRBV3-2) and TRBJ1-3; D unclear. The ends were cut back, 4 bases at V and 7 bases at J, with 11 bases in the middle. The CDR3 is made up of 13 amino acids. Germline V gene data show CDR1 as LGHDT and CDR2 as YNNKEL (reference sequence). Here the CDR3 reads CASSPWTVNTIYF. CDR3 in DNA: TGTGCCAGCAGCCCATGGACGGTGAACACCATATATTTT.

The V and J genes are TRBV18 and TRBJ2-3; D possibly matches TRBD1 or TRBD2 (5 bases each). The CDR3 loop spans 13 amino acids. Germline values: CDR1 KGHSH, CDR2 LQKENI. The ends were cut back, 4 bases at V and 6 bases at J, with 11 bases in the middle. DNA of the CDR3: TGTGCCAGCTCACTAATTTGGGGGGATACGCAGTATTTT. It yields the protein CASSLIWGDTQYF.

The table lists this clone with a count of one. The genes are TRBV28 and TRBJ2-5; 10 bases map to TRBD2. The CDR3 spans 18 residues. With V trimmed by 6 bases and J by 5 bases, 18 bases remained unmatched. The germline gives CDR1 MDHEN, CDR2 SYDVKM. CDR3 nucleotide sequence: TGTGCCAGCAGGGTAGCGGGAGGTCTCTTCCATCCTTACGAGACCCAGTACTTC. Amino acid sequence: CASRVAGGLFHPYETQYF.

This clone was counted a single time. The V gene is TRBV27, the J gene TRBJ1-5; TRBD1 matches 7 bases. Trimming removed 4 bases from V and 2 bases from J; junction bases left unmatched: 5. CDR1 is MNHEY and CDR2 is SMNVEV in the germline V gene (reference sequence). The CDR3 is 15 amino acids. The CDR3 DNA reads as TGTGCCAGCAGTTCCCGGGACAGCCGCAATCAGCCCCAGCATTTT. Residues: CASSSRDSRNQPQHF.

The genes are TRBV3-1 (or the pseudogene TRBV3-2) and TRBJ2-1; D gene ambiguous. Germline-derived CDR1 and CDR2 are LGHDT and YNNKEL (reference sequence). Trimming pared 1 base from V and 1 base from J, leaving 8 bases between. The CDR3 is 15 amino acids. The CDR3 region is CASSQVGRSYNEQFF. CDR3 bases: TGTGCCAGCAGCCAAGTGGGCAGGTCCTACAATGAGCAGTTCTTC.

V usage is TRBV3-1 (or the pseudogene TRBV3-2) and J usage is TRBJ1-6; D gene unclear. The CDR3 is 14 residues long. The germline gives CDR1 LGHDT, CDR2 YNNKEL (reference sequence). Trimming shortened V by 1 base and J by 9 bases, and 10 bases separated the two germline ends. In DNA, the CDR3 is TGTGCCAGCAGCCAAGCGGGGAGAGGTTCACCCCTCCACTTT. It encodes CASSQAGRGSPLHF.

This rearrangement joins TRBV3-1 (or the pseudogene TRBV3-2) to TRBJ2-4; 7 positions agree with TRBD2. This CDR3 has 15 amino acids. V was clipped by 4 bases and J by 0 bases; unmatched bases: 3. Germline V gene lookup returns CDR1 LGHDT and CDR2 YNNKEL (reference sequence). CDR3 protein: CASSPSGLAKNIQYF. As DNA, the CDR3 is TGTGCCAGCAGCCCTAGCGGACTAGCCAAAAACATTCAGTACTTC.

This sequence joins TRBV2 and TRBJ2-7, with D possibly being TRBD2 (6 bases). The CDR3 has 14 amino acids. V lost 1 base and J 4 bases, leaving 11 bases between the germline ends. Germline-derived CDR1 and CDR2 are SNHLY and FYNNEI. CDR3 nucleotide sequence: TGTGCCAGCAGTGAAGAGGCGGGGTCTTACGAGCAGTACTTC. Translating it yields CASSEEAGSYEQYF.

V and J are TRBV27 and TRBJ2-5; D is unclear. Germline CDR1 is MNHEY and CDR2 is SMNVEV (reference sequence). The CDR3 contains 12 residues. Trimming shortened V by 2 bases and J by 2 bases, and 3 bases separated the two germline ends. CDR3 loop: CASSLLQETQYF. The CDR3 DNA reads TGTGCCAGCAGTTTACTTCAAGAGACCCAGTACTTC.

The V call is TRBV24-1, the J call TRBJ2-1, with TRBD1 matching over 8 bases. After removal of 2 bases from V and 7 bases from J, the junction contained 3 bases not matched to a gene. CDR3 length: 14 amino acids. Germline CDR1 and CDR2: KGHDR and SFDVKD. The CDR3 region has the DNA TGTGCCACCAGTGATTCGCAGGGGGCTAATGAGCAGTTCTTC. As protein: CATSDSQGANEQFF.

This chain links TRBV5-1 with TRBJ2-7; D may be TRBD2 (5 bases). CDR1 SGHRS and CDR2 YFSETQ come from the germline V gene. The ends were cut back, 1 base at V and 4 bases at J, with 12 bases in the middle. The CDR3 sequence is 14 residues long. The chain's CDR3 is CASSLTGEGYEQYF. CDR3 DNA: TGCGCCAGCAGCTTGACTGGCGAGGGTTACGAGCAGTACTTC.

This clone was seen once. The chain couples TRBV3-1 (or the pseudogene TRBV3-2) to TRBJ2-7; D unresolved. Germline CDR1 reads LGHDT; CDR2 reads YNNKEL (reference sequence). The CDR3 sequence is 15 residues long. The V end was cut by 4 bases, the J end by 2 bases, with 15 bases between. The CDR3 sequence: CASSRAPAEPYEQYF. The CDR3 nucleotides are TGTGCCAGCAGCCGAGCGCCCGCGGAACCCTACGAGCAGTACTTC.

The chain couples TRBV2 to TRBJ1-4; D is undetermined. The CDR3 consists of 10 residues. Germline values: CDR1 SNHLY, CDR2 FYNNEI. Trimming took 8 bases from V and 10 from J, leaving 8 bases between them. CDR3 sequence: CASGSGKLFF. The CDR3 coding sequence is TGTGCCAGCGGCTCGGGAAAACTGTTTTTT.

The chain recombines TRBV5-5 with TRBJ1-6, with unresolved D. The CDR3 is 15 residues long. With 5 bases removed from V and 8 bases from J, the gap between germline ends came to 17 bases. Germline-derived CDR1 and CDR2 are SGHKS and YYEKEE (reference sequence). The CDR3 region is CASRHTGVFDSPLHF. DNA for the CDR3: TGTGCCAGCAGACATACCGGGGTGTTTGATTCACCCCTCCACTTT.

The rearrangement joins TRBV28 to TRBJ1-5; D is unclear. Looked up from germline, CDR1 is MDHEN and CDR2 is SYDVKM. This CDR3 is 15 amino acids long. CDR3 sequence (DNA): TGTGCGTCCGGGAGGTGGCCGGGAAGAGACCAGCCCCAGCATTTT. As protein: CASGRWPGRDQPQHF.

The chain is built from TRBV28 and TRBJ1-2; TRBD1 is a possible D gene (5 bases). Between the trimmed V and J ends, which lost 2 bases and 4 bases, there was a span of 8 bases. Germline V gene lookup returns CDR1 MDHEN and CDR2 SYDVKM. This CDR3 comprises 13 residues. The DNA of the CDR3 is TGTGCCAGCAGTTTACGAGGGGTCTATGGCTACACCTTC. Amino acids: CASSLRGVYGYTF.

The chain recombines TRBV27 with TRBJ2-1; D gene ambiguous. V lost 3 bases and J lost 7, with 16 bases in between. CDR1 and CDR2 from the germline V gene are MNHEY and SMNVEV (reference sequence). The CDR3 runs to 15 residues. CDR3 sequence reads: CASSFSTTVSNEQFF. The CDR3 coding sequence is TGTGCCAGCAGTTTTTCAACAACAGTTTCTAATGAGCAGTTCTTC.

The rearrangement uses TRBV7-9 and TRBJ2-7; TRBD2 aligns across 9 bases. V shed 3 bases and J 6 bases; nucleotides not matched to a gene: 9. The germline gives CDR1 SEHNR, CDR2 FQNEAQ (reference sequence). CDR3 length: 15 residues. CDR3 region: CASSFSKNSGSEQYF. DNA for the CDR3: TGTGCCAGCAGCTTCAGCAAAAATAGCGGGAGCGAGCAGTACTTC.

As DNA, the CDR3 is TGTGCCAGCTCACCATCCCAAGATACGCAGTATTTT. Protein: CASSPSQDTQYF. The chain has TRBV18 and TRBJ2-3; D gene uncertain. Germline-derived CDR1 and CDR2 are KGHSH and LQKENI. Trimming pared 2 bases from V and 5 bases from J, leaving 5 bases between. The CDR3 spans 12 residues.

Details on this clone: Germline and junction disagree at one end, which may indicate a read error. The J gene is TRBJ1-2, the V gene TRBV18; D perhaps matches TRBD1 (5 bases). Germline CDR1 KGHSH, CDR2 LQKENI. This CDR3 has 13 amino acids. In DNA, the CDR3 is TGTGCCAGCTCACCAAGAGACAGCCTGACGGGGCCCTTC. This gives the protein CASSPRDSLTGPF.

This clone was seen just once. This chain connects TRBV7-9 to TRBJ1-2; TRBD1 matches 7 bases. The CDR3 runs 16 residues. CDR1 and CDR2 (germline): SEHNR, FQNEAQ (reference sequence). The V and J ends lost 7 bases and 8 bases, in that order; junction bases with no gene match: 19. CDR3 in DNA: TGTGCCAGCATCCCGGTTTCGGCAGGGGGTAGATCGGGCTACACCTTC. Residues: CASIPVSAGGRSGYTF.